This T cell receptor beta chain was observed in a study of identical twins. The V segment lost 3 bases and the J segment 4 bases; nucleotides outside the gene matches: 3. This CDR3 is built from 16 residues. In germline, CDR1 is SGHDN, CDR2 FVKESK. TCRdb ran MiXCR on the 5' RACE reads and lists one entry per CDR3 protein. The sample has about 530,000 distinct CDR3 sequences; around 20% are singletons. This same sample was also taken into another study, of yellow fever vaccine responses in identical twins.

Sequenced input: CD4+ T cells sorted from blood. V gene TRBV14 combines with J gene TRBJ2-3; 14 positions agree with TRBD2. The sequence derives from a woman under 30 in good health. The CDR3: CASSHSGLAGADTQYF. Here the CDR3 DNA reads TGTGCCAGCAGCCATTCGGGACTAGCGGGAGCAGATACGCAGTATTTT.